One sample yielded the 6 T cell receptor beta chains listed below, sequenced in a study of shared clonotypes between healthy human individuals. Naive-designated CD8 cells lacked CD45RO, were positively enriched for CCR7, and omitted terminally differentiated effector memory CD45RA+ cells. The table came from immunoSEQ multiplex PCR; TCRdb's copy has only in-frame clones and leaves some out. Of 1.5 million to 2.5 million clones listed, roughly 94% were seen once; the top ten hold more than 0.95%. Sequencing input: naive CD8+ T cells sorted from blood. These receptors were obtained from a man younger than 35 in good health.

This clone was seen just once. The chain joins TRBV28 to TRBJ2-5; D possibly matches TRBD1 or TRBD2 (5 bases each). Germline CDR1 and CDR2: MDHEN and SYDVKM. Trimming stripped 2 bases from V and 5 bases from J, with 12 bases between. The CDR3 is 14 residues long. CDR3 sequence (DNA): TGTGCCAGCAGTTTAGAGGGGAGTGAGGAGACCCAGTACTTC. Translating gives CASSLEGSEETQYF.

The rearrangement joins TRBV27 to TRBJ1-6, with 11 bases lining up with TRBD1. CDR3 length: 14 residues. Unmatched junction bases numbered 8, after V lost 6 bases and J lost 13 bases. Germline V CDR1 and CDR2: MNHEY, SMNVEV (reference sequence). The CDR3 bases are TGTGCCAGCAGGTTAGGACAGGGGGCTTCCCCCCTCCACTTT. Protein product: CASRLGQGASPLHF.

The chain is built from TRBV10-1 and TRBJ2-7; 8 nucleotides match TRBD1. The CDR3 length is 14 residues. Germline lookup yields CDR1 WNHNN and CDR2 SYGVQD (reference sequence). Trimming cost V 5 bases and J 5 bases; bases outside gene matches: 8. CDR3: CASSTGGAIDEQYF. The CDR3 coding sequence is TGCGCCAGCAGTACAGGGGGTGCTATCGACGAGCAGTACTTC.

The V call is TRBV7-9, the J call TRBJ2-7, with D perhaps matching TRBD1 (6 bases). Per the germline V gene, CDR1 is SEHNR and CDR2 is FQNEAQ (reference sequence). The germline V and J ends were trimmed by 5 bases and 5 bases, with 16 bases remaining between them. This CDR3 comprises 14 residues. The chain's CDR3 is CASSRQAPRDEQYF. CDR3 DNA: TGTGCCAGCAGCCGACAGGCTCCCAGGGACGAGCAGTACTTC.

The chain joins TRBV10-1 to TRBJ2-3; 8 bases are a match to TRBD2. J was trimmed by 4 bases and V by 0 bases; bases with no gene match: 3. Germline-derived CDR1 and CDR2 are WNHNN and SYGVQD (reference sequence). This CDR3 spans 15 amino acids. The CDR3 DNA sequence: TGCGCCAGCAGTGAGTCCGCTAGCGGGTCAGATACGCAGTATTTT. It is translated as CASSESASGSDTQYF.

The chain is built from TRBV2 and TRBJ1-2; D perhaps matches TRBD1 (5 bases). Germline V CDR1 and CDR2: SNHLY, FYNNEI. V gave up 4 bases and J gave up 4 bases, with 13 bases separating them. The CDR3 consists of 14 residues. CDR3: CASSAEGPLYGYTF. The CDR3 region has the DNA TGTGCCAGCAGTGCGGAGGGGCCCCTCTATGGCTACACCTTC.